This TCR beta chain came from a study of T cell responses to AZD1222 COVID-19 vaccine. General study findings and limits: Mapped onto spike, vaccine-associated CD4 TCRs spanned it and were dominant at 160-218 and 743-854. Seropositivity was recorded at baseline in only a handful of AZD1222 recipients. The study reported that nearly half of spike-specific TCRs target unmutated variant regions.

Comments on this clone: Its antigen is currently unknown. Its ends do not fully match the called genes, so a read error is possible.

The CDR3 has 13 residues. The table came from immunoSEQ multiplex PCR; TCRdb's copy has only in-frame clones and leaves some out. The sample records 180,000 or so clones, around nine tenths being singletons. Second-dose intervals of approximately 4 or approximately 12 weeks were pooled. This TCR derives from an adult who received the AZD1222 COVID-19 vaccine. The rearrangement uses TRBV12-3 or TRBV12-4 and TRBJ1-4; D unclear. The starting material was peripheral blood, obtained 28 days after the second AZD1222 dose. The CDR3 protein is CAGSLTGNEKLFF. The DNA for the CDR3 is TGTGCCGGCAGTTTAACGGGTAATGAAAAACTGTTTTTT.